These 7 T cell receptor beta chains originate from one sample sequenced in a study of blood T cell repertoires in COVID-19. Profiling relied on immunoSEQ multiplex PCR, and the TCRdb table lists in-frame clones only, not all of them. The table records about 220,000 clones, about 85% of them present only once. The specimen sequenced was peripheral blood. The receptors here all came from a man aged 40-50 years with acute or convalescent COVID-19.

In this sample, this clone turned up a few times. V gene TRBV6-6 combines with J gene TRBJ2-7, with TRBD1 identical over 7 bases. With V trimmed by 4 bases and J by 4 bases, 4 bases remained unmatched. Germline V gene sequence: CDR1 MNHNY, CDR2 SVGAGI (reference sequence). The CDR3 sequence is 13 residues long. CDR3 sequence: CASSSTDRYEQYF. CDR3 sequence (DNA): TGTGCCAGCAGTTCCACGGACAGGTACGAGCAGTACTTC.

This chain connects TRBV18 to TRBJ1-4; D is uncertain. Germline loops: CDR1 KGHSH, CDR2 LQKENI. CDR3 length: 13 residues. Trimming removed 4 bases from V and 6 bases from J, with 9 bases in between. Here the CDR3 DNA reads TGTGCCAGCTCACAAGCCCGTGATGAAAAACTGTTTTTT. Protein product: CASSQARDEKLFF.

J is TRBJ2-7 and V is TRBV29-1; TRBD1 agrees at 9 bases. CDR1 and CDR2 from the germline V gene are SQVTM and ANQGSEA. V shed 6 bases and J 2 bases; nucleotides not matched to a gene: 5. The CDR3 totals 13 residues. The CDR3, as DNA: TGCAGCGTCGGGACAGGGATTACCTACGAGCAGTACTTC. Residues: CSVGTGITYEQYF.

J is TRBJ1-4 and V is TRBV7-9; maybe TRBD1 (5 bases). The CDR3 is made up of 16 amino acids. V shed 3 bases and J shed 0 bases, with 11 bases lying between them. The germline V gene encodes CDR1 SEHNR and CDR2 FQNEAQ (reference sequence). The CDR3 is CASSFRQQATNEKLFF. CDR3 in DNA: TGTGCCAGCAGCTTTCGACAGCAGGCAACTAATGAAAAACTGTTTTTT.

The chain employs TRBV5-5 and TRBJ2-4; 8 bases fit TRBD1. Germline trimming cut 4 bases from V and 4 bases from J; bases unmatched to any gene: 7. Germline V lookup: CDR1 SGHKS, CDR2 YYEKEE (reference sequence). The CDR3 covers 15 residues. The CDR3 region has the DNA TGTGCCAGCAGCCCGCGGACAGGGTCAAAAAACATTCAGTACTTC. Protein: CASSPRTGSKNIQYF.

This sequence joins TRBV11-3 and TRBJ2-1, with 13 bases aligning to TRBD2. Per germline, CDR1 SGHNT and CDR2 YENEEA. Germline trimming cut 8 bases from V and 10 bases from J; bases unmatched to any gene: 8. The CDR3 covers 14 residues. DNA for the CDR3: TGTGCCAGCGCCACTAGCGGGGGGGCCGGGGAGCAGTTCTTC. This gives the protein CASATSGGAGEQFF.

This chain uses TRBV6-4 with TRBJ1-4; D possibly corresponds to TRBD1 (5 bases). The germline V gene encodes CDR1 MRHNA and CDR2 SNTAGT. The CDR3 totals 14 residues. V was pared by 4 bases and J by 7 bases, with 13 bases between. CDR3 amino acids: CASSVAQGSEKLFF. As DNA, the CDR3 is TGTGCCAGCAGTGTCGCGCAGGGCAGTGAAAAACTGTTTTTT.